Listed below are T cell receptor beta chains from one sample, sequenced in a study of blood T cell repertoires in COVID-19. TCRdb's copy holds only in-frame clones and misses some; the assay was immunoSEQ multiplex PCR. This repertoire shows about 170,000 clones, around nine tenths found once; its top ten account for roughly 3.3%. The specimen sequenced was peripheral blood. These receptor sequences come from a man younger than 35 with active or convalescent COVID-19. Both conserved end residues are trimmed from each CDR3. Fields, in order: V gene, clone size, J gene, CDR3 protein. Clone sizes are given selectively: once, few, many, or a class where the clone is expanded.

>TRBV7-2|-|TRBJ1-2
ASSLARTGFYGYT
>TRBV27|-|TRBJ1-2
ASSLRGNYGYT
>TRBV5-1|-|TRBJ2-1
ASSLLPGYSYNEQF
>TRBV28|-|TRBJ1-4
ASTTGAGNEKLF
>TRBV3-1/TRBV3-2|-|TRBJ1-1
ASSHGGRTEAF
>TRBV2|few|TRBJ1-4
ASRTGINEKLF
>TRBV24-1|-|TRBJ1-2
ATEGVPYGYT
>TRBV5-1|-|TRBJ2-7
ASSPEGQGIYEQY
>TRBV18|-|TRBJ1-2
ASSPPFEGSYGYT
>TRBV2|-|TRBJ2-1
ASSATSYSSYNEQF
>TRBV14|-|TRBJ1-2
ASSQMGQGLAY
>TRBV9|-|TRBJ2-3
ASSVSGADTQY
>TRBV4-2|-|TRBJ2-5
ASSHGQGILETQY
>TRBV3-1/TRBV3-2|-|TRBJ2-3
ASRGQGMADTQY
>TRBV19|-|TRBJ1-2
ASGQGRLGGYGYT
>TRBV29-1|once|TRBJ2-5
SVEDQRVAETQY
>TRBV5-4|-|TRBJ2-1
ASSWGGGPSSSYNEQF
>TRBV5-1|-|TRBJ2-3
ASSQPTTDTQY
>TRBV27|-|TRBJ1-6
ASGQPQAYNSPLH
>TRBV11-2|-|TRBJ2-7
ASSPSLGRDLHEQY
>TRBV24-1|many|TRBJ1-5
ATSETGGQPQH
>TRBV28|-|TRBJ1-2
ASSLRGYYGYT
>TRBV29-1|-|TRBJ2-3
SAPGLVGGTDTQY